This passage covers 5 T cell receptor beta chains from one sample sequenced in a study of early T cells in non-severe SARS-CoV-2 infection. TCRdb independently ran MiXCR on the 5' RACE reads; one entry per CDR3 protein. The sample includes about 71,000 distinct CDR3 sequences, around 11% of them seen just once. This specimen consisted of whole blood, obtained at baseline. These TCRs come from an adult who was a healthcare worker with PCR-confirmed SARS-CoV-2 infection or an uninfected control (not recorded which).

This clonotype turned up a few times. The rearrangement uses TRBV4-3 and TRBJ2-1; D perhaps matches TRBD2 (7 bases). CDR1 is LGHNA, CDR2 YSLEER, per germline. The ends were cut back, 1 base at V and 7 bases at J, with 20 bases in the middle. The CDR3 extends over 17 amino acids. The CDR3 region is CASSQVRGASIWNEQFF. The CDR3 DNA sequence: TGCGCCAGCAGCCAAGTCCGGGGGGCAAGTATTTGGAATGAGCAGTTCTTC.

This clonotype showed up many times. The chain has TRBV11-2 and TRBJ2-3; D may be TRBD1 or TRBD2 (5 bases each). Trimming shortened V by 0 bases and J by 4 bases, and 14 bases separated the two germline ends. This CDR3 has 16 residues. The germline CDR1 and CDR2 sequences are SGHAT and FQNNGV. This CDR3 is CASSLEGVGVPDTQYF. CDR3 nucleotides: TGTGCCAGCAGCTTAGAGGGGGTGGGAGTCCCAGATACGCAGTATTTT.

Only a few counts were recorded for this clonotype. The chain carries TRBV7-9 and TRBJ1-6; D may be TRBD1 (5 bases). The V end was cut by 4 bases, the J end by 9 bases, with 10 bases between. The length of the CDR3 is 13 residues. From germline, CDR1 is SEHNR and CDR2 FQNEAQ (reference sequence). CDR3 coding DNA: TGTGCCAGCAGCTCCGACGGGGGTTCACCCCTCCACTTT. Translation gives CASSSDGGSPLHF.

Points on this clonotype: This may be a read error, as it is one base from a much larger clone. The rearrangement joins TRBV7-8 to TRBJ2-3; TRBD2 is a possible D gene (5 bases). The V gene lost 6 bases and the J gene lost 2 bases, with 15 bases spanning the gap. Germline V gene lookup returns CDR1 SGHVS and CDR2 FQNEAQ. The CDR3 length is 15 residues. This CDR3 is CASRLTRTPTDTQYF. The CDR3 DNA follows: TGTGCCAGCAGACTGACCAGGACTCCCACAGATACGCAGTATTTT.

The gene calls are TRBV5-5 and TRBJ2-3; 12 nucleotides align to TRBD2. Germline V gene sequence: CDR1 SGHKS, CDR2 YYEKEE (reference sequence). V was clipped by 3 bases and J by 2 bases; unmatched bases: 10. CDR3 length: 18 amino acids. The CDR3 sequence is CASSSGLAGLRYTDTQYF. The CDR3 DNA follows: TGTGCCAGCAGCTCCGGACTAGCGGGGCTCCGGTACACAGATACGCAGTATTTT.